Included here is one T cell receptor (beta chain) sequence, with context. Its specificity is not known. Germline V lookup: CDR1 SQVTM, CDR2 ANQGSEA. The CDR3 spans 14 residues. V gave up 4 bases and J gave up 6 bases; unmatched junction bases: 5. The data were taken from a study of cytomegalovirus exposure and HLA in healthy donors. Study-level results: A later analysis, which compared TCR beta chains of equal frequency, found the HLA-associated ones more clonally expanded.

The PCR contained 60 Vbeta and 13 Jbeta primers. The table came from immunoSEQ multiplex PCR; TCRdb's copy has only in-frame clones and leaves some out. Seen here are some 89,000 clones, about 81% observed once, and the top ten hold roughly 4.3%. The sequenced sample consisted of PBMCs. The sequence derives from a woman aged 40 to 50 in good health and CMV-seropositive. The chain joins TRBV29-1 to TRBJ2-1; 11 bases are shared with TRBD2. This chain's CDR3 is CSVGLTSGGNEQFF. CDR3 DNA sequence: TGCAGCGTTGGATTAACTAGCGGGGGCAATGAGCAGTTCTTC.